The T cell receptor (beta chain) described here comes from a study of control samples from healthy donors and cancer patients (TCRdb year 2020). This clone appeared once. Its antigen target is currently unknown. The sample holds no much larger clone one base away, and base qualities are not on file. Receptor amplification or capture employed the immunoSEQ multiplex PCR assay. Imported from immuneACCESS, the table was reduced by TCRdb to in-frame sequences with V and J called. These copies leave out some clones; in studies compared against another copy, an unresolved V gene accounts for under half, and the cause of the remainder is not known. The table for this sample lists about 140,000 clones; about 90% of them were counted only once. The top ten constitute 7.1% of the sample. The sample consisted of blood. This sequence was found in a man in his late teens or twenties in good health.

The CDR3 corresponds to CASSSKEGEQYF. The sequence in DNA is TGCGCCAGCAGCTCCAAGGAGGGAGAGCAGTACTTC. The chain is encoded by TRBV5-1 joined to TRBJ2-7; TRBD2 is a weak D gene call, 6 bases matching. Measured from the cysteine to the phenylalanine, the CDR3 is 12 residues long. CDR3 DNA is the only sequence kept; it has 36 bases, read in frame from the first base. V and J lose 3 bases and 7 bases, and a span of 11 bases separates them. CDR1 is given as SGHRS and CDR2 as YFSETQ, both from the germline V gene.